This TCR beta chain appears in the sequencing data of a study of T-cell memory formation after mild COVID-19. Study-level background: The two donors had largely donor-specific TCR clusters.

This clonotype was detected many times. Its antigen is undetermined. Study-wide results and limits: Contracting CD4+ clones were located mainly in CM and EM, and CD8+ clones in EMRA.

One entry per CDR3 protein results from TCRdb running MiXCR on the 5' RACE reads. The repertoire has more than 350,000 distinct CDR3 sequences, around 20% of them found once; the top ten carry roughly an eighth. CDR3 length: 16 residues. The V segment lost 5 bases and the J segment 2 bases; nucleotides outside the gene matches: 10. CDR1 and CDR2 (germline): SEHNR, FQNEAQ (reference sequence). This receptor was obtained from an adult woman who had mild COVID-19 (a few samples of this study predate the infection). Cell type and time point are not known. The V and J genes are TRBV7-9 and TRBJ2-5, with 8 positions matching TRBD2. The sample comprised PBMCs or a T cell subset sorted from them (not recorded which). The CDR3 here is CASSQGREGVQETQYF. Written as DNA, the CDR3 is TGTGCCAGCAGCCAAGGCCGGGAGGGCGTTCAAGAGACCCAGTACTTC.